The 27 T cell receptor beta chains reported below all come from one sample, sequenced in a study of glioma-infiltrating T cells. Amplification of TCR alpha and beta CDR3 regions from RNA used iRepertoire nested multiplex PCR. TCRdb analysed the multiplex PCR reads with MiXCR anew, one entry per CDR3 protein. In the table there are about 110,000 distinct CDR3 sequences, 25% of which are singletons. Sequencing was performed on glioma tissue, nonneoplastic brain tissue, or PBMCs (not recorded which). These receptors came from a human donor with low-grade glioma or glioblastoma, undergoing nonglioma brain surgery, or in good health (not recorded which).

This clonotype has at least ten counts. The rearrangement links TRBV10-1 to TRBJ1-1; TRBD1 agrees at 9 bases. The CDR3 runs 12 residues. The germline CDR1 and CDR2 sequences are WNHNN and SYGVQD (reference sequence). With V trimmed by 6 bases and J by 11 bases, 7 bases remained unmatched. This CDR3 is CASSRDRETAFF. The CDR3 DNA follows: TGCGCCAGCAGCCGGGACAGGGAAACGGCTTTCTTT.

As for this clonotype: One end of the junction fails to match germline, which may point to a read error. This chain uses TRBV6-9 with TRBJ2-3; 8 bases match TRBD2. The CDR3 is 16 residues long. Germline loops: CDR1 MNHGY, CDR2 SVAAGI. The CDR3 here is CAISYFGRAGTDTHYF. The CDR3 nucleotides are TGTGCCATCAGTTACTTCGGGAGGGCCGGCACAGATACGCACTATTTT.

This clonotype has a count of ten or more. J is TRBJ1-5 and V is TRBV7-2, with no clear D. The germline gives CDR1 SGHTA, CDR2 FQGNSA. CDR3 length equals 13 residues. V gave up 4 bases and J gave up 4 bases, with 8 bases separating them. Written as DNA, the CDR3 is TGTGCCAGCAGCTCGGACGCGAATCAGCCCCAGCATTTT. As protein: CASSSDANQPQHF.

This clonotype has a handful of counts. CDR3 region: CASGEGPLNIQYF. The DNA for the CDR3 is TGTGCCAGCGGGGAGGGACCCTTAAACATTCAGTACTTC. The chain employs TRBV2 and TRBJ2-4; 7 bases align to TRBD2. The trim removed 8 bases at V and 6 bases at J, leaving 7 bases unmatched. Germline CDR1 SNHLY, CDR2 FYNNEI. The length of the CDR3 is 13 residues.

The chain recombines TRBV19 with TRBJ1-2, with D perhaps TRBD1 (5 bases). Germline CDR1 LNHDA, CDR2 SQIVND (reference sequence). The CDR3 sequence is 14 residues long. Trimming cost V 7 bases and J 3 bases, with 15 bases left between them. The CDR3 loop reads CASMPGLPDYGYTF. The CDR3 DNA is TGTGCCAGTATGCCGGGGCTGCCAGACTATGGCTACACCTTC.

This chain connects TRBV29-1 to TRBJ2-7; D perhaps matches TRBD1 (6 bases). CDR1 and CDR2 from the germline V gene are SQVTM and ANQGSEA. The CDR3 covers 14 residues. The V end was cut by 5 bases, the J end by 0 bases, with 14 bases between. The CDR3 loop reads CSVYTGTSSYEQYF. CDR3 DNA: TGCAGCGTTTACACAGGGACGAGCTCCTACGAGCAGTACTTC.

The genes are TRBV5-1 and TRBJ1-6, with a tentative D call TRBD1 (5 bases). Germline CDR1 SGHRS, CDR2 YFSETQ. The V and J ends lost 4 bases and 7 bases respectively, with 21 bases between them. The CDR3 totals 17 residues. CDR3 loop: CASSPMTASGLNSPLHF. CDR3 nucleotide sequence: TGCGCCAGCAGCCCGATGACAGCCTCAGGTCTAAATTCACCCCTCCACTTT.

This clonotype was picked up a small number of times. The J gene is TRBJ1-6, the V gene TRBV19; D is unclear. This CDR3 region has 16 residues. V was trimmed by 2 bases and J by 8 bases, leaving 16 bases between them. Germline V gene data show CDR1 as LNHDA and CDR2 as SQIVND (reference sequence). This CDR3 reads CASSIPRISFDSPLHF. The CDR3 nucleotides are TGTGCCAGTAGTATACCCCGGATTTCATTTGATTCACCCCTCCACTTT. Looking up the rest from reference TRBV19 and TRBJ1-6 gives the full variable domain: DGGITQSPKYLFRKEGQNVTLSCEQNLNHDAMYWYRQDPGQGLRLIYYSQIVNDFQKGDIAEGYSVSREKKESFPLTVTSAQKNPTAFYLCASSIPRISFDSPLHFGNGTRLTVT.

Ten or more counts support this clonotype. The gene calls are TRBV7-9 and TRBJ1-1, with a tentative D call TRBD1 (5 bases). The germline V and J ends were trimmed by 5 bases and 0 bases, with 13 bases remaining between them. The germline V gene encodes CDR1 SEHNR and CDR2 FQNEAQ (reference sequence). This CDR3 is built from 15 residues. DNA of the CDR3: TGTGCCAGCAGCATGAAAACAGGATTGAACACTGAAGCTTTCTTT. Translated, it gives CASSMKTGLNTEAFF.

CDR3 sequence: CASSGGANQPQHF. DNA for the CDR3: TGTGCCAGCTCGGGGGGGGCGAATCAGCCCCAGCATTTT. The V gene is TRBV3-1, the J gene TRBJ1-5; possible D gene TRBD1, 6 bases. Trimming cost V 8 bases and J 4 bases, with 12 bases left between them. This CDR3 is 13 amino acids long. Germline V gene data show CDR1 as LGHDT and CDR2 as YNNKEL (reference sequence).

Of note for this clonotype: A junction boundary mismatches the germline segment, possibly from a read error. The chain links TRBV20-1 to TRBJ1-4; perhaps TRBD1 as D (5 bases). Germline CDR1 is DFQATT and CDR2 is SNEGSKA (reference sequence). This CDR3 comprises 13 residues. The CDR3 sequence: CSAPGRESEKLFF. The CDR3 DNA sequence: TGCAGTGCTCCGGGCAGGGAAAGTGAAAAACTCTTTTTT.

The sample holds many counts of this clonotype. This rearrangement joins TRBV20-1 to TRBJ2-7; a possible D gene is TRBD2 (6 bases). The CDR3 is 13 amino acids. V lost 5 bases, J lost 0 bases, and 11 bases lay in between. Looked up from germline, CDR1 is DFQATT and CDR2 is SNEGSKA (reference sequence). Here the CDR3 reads CSARGLYSYEQYF. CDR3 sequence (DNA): TGCAGTGCTCGGGGACTGTACTCCTACGAGCAGTACTTC.

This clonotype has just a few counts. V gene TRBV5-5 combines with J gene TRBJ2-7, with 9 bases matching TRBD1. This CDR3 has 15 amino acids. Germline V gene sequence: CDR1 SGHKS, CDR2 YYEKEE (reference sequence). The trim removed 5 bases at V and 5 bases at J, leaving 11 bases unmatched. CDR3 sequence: CASSIRTGDRNEQYF. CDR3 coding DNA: TGTGCCAGCAGTATAAGGACAGGGGATCGGAACGAGCAGTACTTC.

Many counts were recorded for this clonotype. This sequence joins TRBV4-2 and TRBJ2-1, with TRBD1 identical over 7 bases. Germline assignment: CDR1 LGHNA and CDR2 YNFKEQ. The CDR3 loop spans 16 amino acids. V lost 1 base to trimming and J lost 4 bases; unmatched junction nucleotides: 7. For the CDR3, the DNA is TGTGCCAGCAGCCAAGTCGCAGGGGGTGGGTACAATGAGCAGTTCTTC. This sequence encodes CASSQVAGGGYNEQFF.

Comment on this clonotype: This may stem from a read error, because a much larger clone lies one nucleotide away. CDR3 nucleotide sequence: TGTGCCAGCCGCCGGACTAGCGTGGAGACCCAGTACTTC. This gives the protein CASRRTSVETQYF. This rearrangement joins TRBV7-2 to TRBJ2-5; TRBD2 agrees at 9 bases. Germline CDR1 SGHTA, CDR2 FQGNSA. V lost 8 bases and J lost 5; bases outside the gene matches: 6. The CDR3 covers 13 residues.

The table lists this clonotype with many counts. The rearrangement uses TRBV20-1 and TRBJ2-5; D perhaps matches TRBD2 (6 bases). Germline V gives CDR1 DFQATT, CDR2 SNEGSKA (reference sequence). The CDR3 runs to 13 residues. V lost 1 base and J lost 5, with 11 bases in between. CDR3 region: CSARGWRGETQYF. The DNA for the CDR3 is TGCAGTGCTAGAGGCTGGCGGGGTGAGACCCAGTACTTC.

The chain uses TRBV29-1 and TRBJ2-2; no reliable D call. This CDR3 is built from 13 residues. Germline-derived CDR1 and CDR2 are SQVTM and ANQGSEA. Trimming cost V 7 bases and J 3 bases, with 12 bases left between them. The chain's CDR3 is CSAQSGDTGELFF. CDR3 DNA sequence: TGCAGCGCACAGTCTGGGGACACCGGGGAGCTGTTTTTT.

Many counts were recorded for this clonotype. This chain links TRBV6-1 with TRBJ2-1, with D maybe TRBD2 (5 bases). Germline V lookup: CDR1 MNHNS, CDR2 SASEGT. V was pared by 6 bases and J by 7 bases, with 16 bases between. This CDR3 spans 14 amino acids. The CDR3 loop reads CASRSTGRGNEQFF. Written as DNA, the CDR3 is TGTGCCAGCAGATCTACTGGCCGAGGGAATGAGCAGTTCTTC.

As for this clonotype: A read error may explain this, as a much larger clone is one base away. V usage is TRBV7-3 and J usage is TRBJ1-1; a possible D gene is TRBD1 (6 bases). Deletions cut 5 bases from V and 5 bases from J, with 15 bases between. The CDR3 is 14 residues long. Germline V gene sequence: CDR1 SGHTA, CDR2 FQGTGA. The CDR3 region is CASSPSRDKTEAFF. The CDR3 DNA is TGTGCCAGCAGCCCGAGCCGGGACAAAACTGAAGCTTTCTTT.

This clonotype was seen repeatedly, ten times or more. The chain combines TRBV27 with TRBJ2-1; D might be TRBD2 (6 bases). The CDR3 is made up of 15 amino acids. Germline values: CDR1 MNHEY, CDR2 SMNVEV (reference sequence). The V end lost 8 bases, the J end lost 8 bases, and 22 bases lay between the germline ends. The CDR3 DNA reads TGTGCCAGCTGCTCCACCCCGGGAGCATGGCATGAGCAGTTCTTC. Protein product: CASCSTPGAWHEQFF.

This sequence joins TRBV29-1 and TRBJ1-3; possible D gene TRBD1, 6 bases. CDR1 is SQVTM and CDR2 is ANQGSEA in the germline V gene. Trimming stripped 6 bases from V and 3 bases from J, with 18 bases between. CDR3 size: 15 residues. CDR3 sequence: CSVSKQGWRGNTIYF. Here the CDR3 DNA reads TGCAGCGTCTCTAAACAGGGTTGGCGTGGAAACACCATATATTTT. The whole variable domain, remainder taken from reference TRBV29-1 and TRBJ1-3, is SAVISQKPSRDICQRGTSLTIQCQVDSQVTMMFWYRQQPGQSLTLIATANQGSEATYESGFVIDKFPISRPNLTFSTLTVSNMSPEDSSIYLCSVSKQGWRGNTIYFGEGSWLTVV.

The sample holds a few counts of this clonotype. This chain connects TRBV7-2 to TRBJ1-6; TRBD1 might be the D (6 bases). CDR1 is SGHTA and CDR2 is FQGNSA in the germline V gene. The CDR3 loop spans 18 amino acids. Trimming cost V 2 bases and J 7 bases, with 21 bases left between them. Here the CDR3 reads CASSLKTGKDVKNSPLHF. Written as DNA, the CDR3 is TGTGCCAGCAGCTTAAAGACAGGCAAGGACGTTAAGAATTCACCCCTCCACTTT.

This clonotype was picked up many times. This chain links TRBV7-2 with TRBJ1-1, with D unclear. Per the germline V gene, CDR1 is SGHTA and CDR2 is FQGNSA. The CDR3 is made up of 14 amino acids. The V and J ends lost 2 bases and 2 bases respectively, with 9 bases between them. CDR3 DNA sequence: TGTGCCAGCAGCTTAAGACTGATTAACACTGAAGCTTTCTTT. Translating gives CASSLRLINTEAFF.

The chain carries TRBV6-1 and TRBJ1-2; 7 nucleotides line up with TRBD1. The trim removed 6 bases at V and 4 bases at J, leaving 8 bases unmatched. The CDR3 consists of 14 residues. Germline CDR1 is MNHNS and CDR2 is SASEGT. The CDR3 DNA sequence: TGTGCCAGCAGCAACAGGGGAGCGGGCTATGGCTACACCTTC. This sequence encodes CASSNRGAGYGYTF.

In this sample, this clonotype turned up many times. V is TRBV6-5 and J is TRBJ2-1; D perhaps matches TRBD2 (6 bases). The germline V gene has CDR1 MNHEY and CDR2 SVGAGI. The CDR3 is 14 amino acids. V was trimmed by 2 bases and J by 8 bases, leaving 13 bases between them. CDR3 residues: CASSYTSWRDEQFF. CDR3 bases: TGTGCCAGCAGTTACACCTCCTGGAGGGATGAGCAGTTCTTC.

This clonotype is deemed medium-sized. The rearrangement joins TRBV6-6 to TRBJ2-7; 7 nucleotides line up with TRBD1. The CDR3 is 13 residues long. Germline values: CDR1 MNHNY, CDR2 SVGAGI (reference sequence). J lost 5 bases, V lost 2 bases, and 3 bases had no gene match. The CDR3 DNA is TGTGCCAGCAGTTACCAGGGGGACGACGAGCAGTACTTC. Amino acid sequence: CASSYQGDDEQYF.

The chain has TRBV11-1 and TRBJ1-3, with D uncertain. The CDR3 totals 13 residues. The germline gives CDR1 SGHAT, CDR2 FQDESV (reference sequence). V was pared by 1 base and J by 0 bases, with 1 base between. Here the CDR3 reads CASSLDSGNTIYF. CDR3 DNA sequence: TGTGCCAGCAGCTTAGACTCTGGAAACACCATATATTTT.